This T cell receptor (beta chain) was documented in a study of blood T cell repertoires in COVID-19. Study at large: Some COVID-19 samples were acute and others convalescent; all came from the United States, Italy and Spain.

Only in-frame clones appear in the TCRdb table, and some are missing; sequencing was by immunoSEQ multiplex PCR. Seen here are about 170,000 clones, around 87% observed once, and the top ten hold roughly 3.7%. The CDR3 length is 15 residues. Germline V gives CDR1 MGHDK, CDR2 SYGVNS. The V and J ends lost 2 bases and 0 bases respectively, with 10 bases between them. The sequence was collected from a man aged 18 to 30 with active or convalescent COVID-19. Sequencing was carried out using peripheral blood. The chain uses TRBV25-1 and TRBJ1-1; no definite D call. The CDR3, as DNA: TGTGCCAGCAGTGAAGGCAGACTCATGAACACTGAAGCTTTCTTT. Its protein product is CASSEGRLMNTEAFF.